The 27 T cell receptor beta chains below all came from one sample that was sequenced in a study of blood T cell repertoires in COVID-19. Libraries were prepared by immunoSEQ multiplex PCR; TCRdb keeps only in-frame clonotypes and omits some of them. Counted here are roughly 74,000 clones, approximately 91% occurring once; the ten biggest clones make up 2.5% to 3%. The specimen was peripheral blood. These receptor sequences come from a man in his 70s with active or convalescent COVID-19.

This chain uses TRBV29-1 with TRBJ1-1; TRBD1 agrees at 10 bases. V gave up 7 bases and J gave up 4 bases; unmatched junction bases: 3. Germline V gene data show CDR1 as SQVTM and CDR2 as ANQGSEA. CDR3 size: 12 residues. Here the CDR3 reads CSGRDRGTEAFF. The CDR3, as DNA: TGCAGCGGCCGGGACAGGGGCACTGAAGCTTTCTTT.

This sequence joins TRBV7-6 and TRBJ2-5; 9 bases line up with TRBD2. From germline, CDR1 is SGHVS and CDR2 FNYEAQ. This CDR3 region has 14 residues. V dropped 4 bases and J dropped 4; count of bases not matched to a gene: 4. CDR3 loop: CASSSGGGAETQYF. The CDR3 DNA reads TGTGCCAGCAGCTCCGGCGGGGGGGCAGAGACCCAGTACTTC.

CDR3 in DNA: TGTGCCAGCAGCTTGACCCTAGCGGGTTACACCGGGGAGCTGTTTTTT. This translates into CASSLTLAGYTGELFF. The chain carries TRBV7-3 and TRBJ2-2, with 8 positions matching TRBD2. The germline gives CDR1 SGHTA, CDR2 FQGTGA. CDR3 length: 16 amino acids. Trimming cost V 3 bases and J 3 bases; bases outside gene matches: 6.

Only a few counts were recorded for this clone. J is TRBJ1-5 and V is TRBV28, with a weak D call TRBD1 (5 bases). Germline V CDR1 and CDR2: MDHEN, SYDVKM. The CDR3 runs to 16 residues. Trimming cost V 2 bases and J 10 bases, with 21 bases left between them. This CDR3 is CASSLPAGPPRAPQHF. In DNA form, the CDR3 reads TGTGCCAGCAGTTTACCCGCCGGGCCCCCCAGGGCCCCCCAGCATTTT.

The rearrangement uses TRBV30 and TRBJ1-3, with D perhaps matching TRBD1 (6 bases). V was clipped by 3 bases and J by 0 bases, with 18 bases between them. The germline gives CDR1 GTSNPN, CDR2 SVGIG (reference sequence). The CDR3 contains 17 residues. CDR3 sequence reads: CAWRQGSSVFSGNTIYF. The CDR3 DNA reads TGTGCCTGGAGACAGGGATCGTCTGTATTCTCTGGAAACACCATATATTTT.

The CDR3 DNA sequence: TGTGCCAGCTGGCTAGCGGGTAACAATGAGCAGTTCTTC. It is translated as CASWLAGNNEQFF. V gene TRBV6-6 combines with J gene TRBJ2-1; 8 bases agree with TRBD2. Trimming removed 8 bases from V and 5 bases from J; junction bases left unmatched: 5. Germline V gives CDR1 MNHNY, CDR2 SVGAGI (reference sequence). CDR3 length: 13 amino acids.

The rearrangement joins TRBV7-9 to TRBJ1-1, with 7 bases matching TRBD1. Germline-derived CDR1 and CDR2 are SEHNR and FQNEAQ (reference sequence). V gave up 5 bases and J gave up 7 bases; unmatched junction bases: 16. This CDR3 has 16 amino acids. CDR3 sequence reads: CASSKGGVQGRFEAFF. The CDR3 nucleotides are TGTGCCAGCAGCAAAGGGGGCGTTCAGGGGCGGTTTGAAGCTTTCTTT.

The chain combines TRBV20-1 with TRBJ2-5; a weak D match, TRBD1 (6 bases). CDR1 is DFQATT and CDR2 is SNEGSKA in the germline V gene (reference sequence). The V gene lost 4 bases and the J gene lost 4 bases, with 7 bases spanning the gap. The CDR3 contains 11 residues. CDR3 in amino acids: CSATGVETQYF. CDR3 DNA sequence: TGCAGTGCTACAGGGGTAGAGACCCAGTACTTC.

V is TRBV23-1 and J is TRBJ1-6; tentatively, D is TRBD1 (6 bases). TRBV23-1 is noted as an ORF with a role that remains uncertain. V was trimmed by 4 bases and J by 7 bases, leaving 17 bases between them. The length of the CDR3 is 16 residues. CDR3 residues: CASSLNGGRRNSPLHF. The CDR3 nucleotides are TGCGCCAGCAGTCTTAATGGGGGCAGGAGAAATTCACCCCTCCACTTT.

The chain has TRBV5-1 and TRBJ1-1, with D unresolved. CDR3 length: 13 amino acids. The ends were cut back, 5 bases at V and 4 bases at J, with 12 bases in the middle. Germline assignment: CDR1 SGHRS and CDR2 YFSETQ. The CDR3 reads CASSTAGATEAFF. As DNA, the CDR3 is TGCGCCAGCAGTACAGCAGGCGCCACTGAAGCTTTCTTT.

The chain links TRBV7-6 to TRBJ2-7, with D maybe TRBD1 (5 bases). From germline, CDR1 is SGHVS and CDR2 FNYEAQ. V lost 4 bases and J lost 5, with 18 bases in between. The CDR3 has 15 residues. CDR3 sequence: CASSSQDGFGNEQYF. CDR3 bases: TGTGCCAGCAGCTCACAGGACGGCTTTGGGAACGAGCAGTACTTC.

The chain links TRBV10-2 to TRBJ2-5, with 13 bases aligning to TRBD2. CDR1 and CDR2 (germline): WSHSY, SAAADI. V was clipped by 7 bases and J by 5 bases; unmatched bases: 4. The CDR3 loop spans 14 amino acids. CDR3 loop: CASKLAGGWETQYF. The CDR3 nucleotides read TGCGCCAGCAAACTAGCGGGGGGGTGGGAGACCCAGTACTTC.

V and J are TRBV7-3 and TRBJ2-2; no clear D. Germline V gene data show CDR1 as SGHTA and CDR2 as FQGTGA. V lost 4 bases to trimming and J lost 3 bases, with 6 bases between them. This CDR3 has 13 amino acids. This chain's CDR3 is CASSSSDTGELFF. The CDR3 DNA sequence: TGTGCCAGCAGCTCAAGCGACACCGGGGAGCTGTTTTTT. Supplemented by reference TRBV7-3 and TRBJ2-2, the full variable domain reads GAGVSQTPSNKVTEKGKYVELRCDPISGHTALYWYRQSLGQGPEFLIYFQGTGAADDSGLPNDRFFAVRPEGSVSTLKIQRTERGDSAVYLCASSSSDTGELFFGEGSRLTVL.

This chain uses TRBV9 with TRBJ1-4; D gene ambiguous. CDR3 length: 14 amino acids. V dropped 3 bases and J dropped 12 bases, with 18 bases sitting between them. In germline, CDR1 is SGDLS, CDR2 YYNGEE. The CDR3 nucleotides are TGTGCCAGCAGCGAGACTGTGTCGCCCCGCGAACTGTTTTTT. Translated, it gives CASSETVSPRELFF.

The chain carries TRBV11-2 and TRBJ1-5; 8 nucleotides agree with TRBD1. Germline CDR1 is SGHAT and CDR2 is FQNNGV. The CDR3 extends over 13 amino acids. With V trimmed by 5 bases and J by 6 bases, 3 bases remained unmatched. Here the CDR3 reads CASSPDRGQPQHF. CDR3 bases: TGTGCCAGCAGCCCCGACAGGGGTCAGCCCCAGCATTTT.

This sequence joins TRBV28 and TRBJ1-1; 7 positions agree with TRBD1. Germline CDR1 MDHEN, CDR2 SYDVKM. Trimming at V came to 5 bases and at J to 11 bases, leaving 11 bases not matched to a gene. The CDR3 is 13 residues long. For the CDR3, the DNA is TGTGCCAGCAGTCCCCTTTATGAGGGGGCTGCTTTCTTT. It encodes CASSPLYEGAAFF.

This chain uses TRBV6-4 with TRBJ2-1; 9 bases agree with TRBD1. Germline CDR1 is MRHNA and CDR2 is SNTAGT. This CDR3 comprises 15 residues. V lost 5 bases to trimming and J lost 7 bases; unmatched junction nucleotides: 9. CDR3 amino acids: CASSNGDRVRNEQFF. The DNA for the CDR3 is TGTGCCAGCAGTAATGGGGACAGGGTAAGGAATGAGCAGTTCTTC.

This chain joins TRBV28 and TRBJ2-5; D uncertain. CDR1 is MDHEN and CDR2 is SYDVKM in the germline V gene. The CDR3 loop spans 14 amino acids. Trimming left V 8 bases short and J 6 bases short, with 19 bases between. This CDR3 reads CASRGARLDKTQYF. CDR3 DNA sequence: TGTGCCAGCCGCGGAGCTAGATTAGATAAGACCCAGTACTTC.

The chain is built from TRBV10-3 and TRBJ1-1, with 8 bases identical to TRBD1. This CDR3 is 15 amino acids long. CDR1 is ENHRY and CDR2 is SYGVKD in the germline V gene. J lost 0 bases, V lost 5 bases, and 5 bases had no gene match. Here the CDR3 DNA reads TGTGCCATCAGTCCTACAGGGGGGATGAACACTGAAGCTTTCTTT. It codes for CAISPTGGMNTEAFF.

The gene calls are TRBV28 and TRBJ1-5, with 7 bases that match TRBD1. Germline trimming cut 1 base from V and 4 bases from J; bases unmatched to any gene: 4. Germline V gene data show CDR1 as MDHEN and CDR2 as SYDVKM. There are 15 residues in the CDR3. CDR3 loop: CASSLFSGGNQPQHF. As DNA, the CDR3 is TGTGCCAGCAGTTTATTTTCAGGGGGGAATCAGCCCCAGCATTTT.

V is TRBV10-2 and J is TRBJ1-5, with D unresolved. The V end was cut by 2 bases, the J end by 3 bases, with 5 bases between. The germline CDR1 and CDR2 sequences are WSHSY and SAAADI. This CDR3 is built from 13 residues. Written as DNA, the CDR3 is TGCGCCAGCAGTGAGAACTCCAATCAGCCCCAGCATTTT. As protein: CASSENSNQPQHF.

This clone was counted once. The chain employs TRBV27 and TRBJ1-6, with TRBD1 matching 7 bases. This CDR3 spans 14 amino acids. V lost 6 bases, J lost 10 bases, and 9 bases stayed unmatched. Germline loops: CDR1 MNHEY, CDR2 SMNVEV (reference sequence). This chain's CDR3 is CASRSTGIRSPLHF. The CDR3, as DNA: TGTGCCAGCAGATCGACAGGGATAAGATCACCCCTCCACTTT.

V gene TRBV3-1 (or the pseudogene TRBV3-2) combines with J gene TRBJ2-5; no reliable D call. Per germline, CDR1 LGHDT and CDR2 YNNKEL (reference sequence). CDR3 size: 15 residues. V was cut by 0 bases and J by 0 bases, with 8 bases left in between. The CDR3 region has the DNA TGTGCCAGCAGCCAAGATTTTGGGCACCAAGAGACCCAGTACTTC. Its protein is CASSQDFGHQETQYF.

This sequence joins TRBV6-5 and TRBJ2-7; 9 bases map to TRBD1. CDR3 length: 14 amino acids. The V and J ends lost 4 bases and 4 bases, in that order; junction bases with no gene match: 5. CDR1 is MNHEY and CDR2 is SVGAGI in the germline V gene. DNA of the CDR3: TGTGCCAGCAGTTGGGACAGGGAAAGTTACGAGCAGTACTTC. Its protein product is CASSWDRESYEQYF.

V usage is TRBV2 and J usage is TRBJ1-3; possibly TRBD1 for D (5 bases). The CDR3 is 14 residues long. V was pared by 6 bases and J by 0 bases, with 9 bases between. Germline CDR1 is SNHLY and CDR2 is FYNNEI. CDR3 in DNA: TGTGCCAGCAGGACCCAGGGCTCTGGAAACACCATATATTTT. Its protein product is CASRTQGSGNTIYF.

CDR3 nucleotides: TGTGCCAGTAGTAGCTCGGGACTAGCGGGAGGGCCGAGCAAAAACATTCAGTACTTC. As protein: CASSSSGLAGGPSKNIQYF. The V call is TRBV19, the J call TRBJ2-4; 16 nucleotides line up with TRBD2. The J segment lost 3 bases and the V segment lost 4 bases, leaving 9 bases of the junction unmatched. CDR1 and CDR2 (germline): LNHDA, SQIVND (reference sequence). This CDR3 is 19 amino acids long. Together with reference TRBV19 and TRBJ2-4, the CDR3 gives the full variable domain: DGGITQSPKYLFRKEGQNVTLSCEQNLNHDAMYWYRQDPGQGLRLIYYSQIVNDFQKGDIAEGYSVSREKKESFPLTVTSAQKNPTAFYLCASSSSGLAGGPSKNIQYFGAGTRLSVL.

V gene TRBV5-1 combines with J gene TRBJ2-3, with 11 bases fitting TRBD2. The V and J ends lost 1 base and 5 bases, in that order; junction bases with no gene match: 6. Looked up from germline, CDR1 is SGHRS and CDR2 is YFSETQ. This CDR3 is built from 16 residues. The CDR3 DNA reads as TGCGCCAGCAGCTTGTTCACTAGCGGGGGAGGAGATACGCAGTATTTT. Encoded protein: CASSLFTSGGGDTQYF. Variable domain in full (rest from reference TRBV5-1 and TRBJ2-3): KAGVTQTPRYLIKTRGQQVTLSCSPISGHRSVSWYQQTPGQGLQFLFEYFSETQRNKGNFPGRFSGRQFSNSRSEMNVSTLELGDSALYLCASSLFTSGGGDTQYFGPGTRLTVL.